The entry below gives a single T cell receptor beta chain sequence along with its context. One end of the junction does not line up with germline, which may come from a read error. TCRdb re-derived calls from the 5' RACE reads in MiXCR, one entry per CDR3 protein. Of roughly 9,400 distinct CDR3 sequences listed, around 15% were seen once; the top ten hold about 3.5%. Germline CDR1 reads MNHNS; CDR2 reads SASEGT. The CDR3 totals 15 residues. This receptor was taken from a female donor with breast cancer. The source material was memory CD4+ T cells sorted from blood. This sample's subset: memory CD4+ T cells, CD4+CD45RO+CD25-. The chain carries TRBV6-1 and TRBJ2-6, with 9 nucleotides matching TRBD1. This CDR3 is CASLFTGGEGNGLTF. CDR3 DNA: TGTGCCAGCTTATTCACAGGGGGCGAGGGCAACGGCCTGACTTTC.